The 26 T cell receptor beta chains below come from one sample, sequenced in a study of neurological immune-mediated disorders. TCRdb reprocessed the 5' RACE reads with MiXCR, giving one entry per CDR3 protein. The table shows roughly 20,000 distinct CDR3 sequences, with roughly 17% occurring only once. Source material: CD8+ T cells from blood. Receptors were obtained from a woman under 30 with multiple sclerosis.

This clonotype was counted ten times or more. The chain carries TRBV20-1 and TRBJ2-7, with TRBD2 identical over 10 bases. Germline CDR1 DFQATT, CDR2 SNEGSKA (reference sequence). There are 16 residues in the CDR3. With 0 bases clipped from V and 1 base from J, the junction kept 6 bases outside the gene matches. DNA for the CDR3: TGCAGTGCTAGAGACACTTTTAGCGGGGGGTCCTACGAGCAGTACTTC. It codes for CSARDTFSGGSYEQYF.

The sample holds many counts of this clonotype. This chain joins TRBV29-1 and TRBJ1-4; D possibly corresponds to TRBD1 (6 bases). Per germline, CDR1 SQVTM and CDR2 ANQGSEA. The ends were cut back, 0 bases at V and 3 bases at J, with 11 bases in the middle. The CDR3 contains 15 residues. The CDR3 protein is CSVEDARGANEKLFF. DNA of the CDR3: TGCAGCGTTGAAGATGCCAGGGGTGCTAATGAAAAACTGTTTTTT.

This clonotype was recorded many times. The genes are TRBV7-3 and TRBJ1-1, with TRBD1 identical over 8 bases. CDR3 length: 15 amino acids. CDR1 is SGHTA and CDR2 is FQGTGA in the germline V gene. The ends lost 0 bases at V and 1 base at J; junction bases unmatched: 1. The DNA for the CDR3 is TGTGCCAGCAGCTTAACGGACAGGGCGAACACTGAAGCTTTCTTT. Its translation is CASSLTDRANTEAFF. Combining the CDR3 with reference TRBV7-3 and TRBJ1-1 gives the whole variable domain GAGVSQTPSNKVTEKGKYVELRCDPISGHTALYWYRQSLGQGPEFLIYFQGTGAADDSGLPNDRFFAVRPEGSVSTLKIQRTERGDSAVYLCASSLTDRANTEAFFGQGTRLTVV.

This clonotype was seen repeatedly, ten times or more. The CDR3 DNA reads as TGTGCCAGCAGCTCCCCGGGACTAGCGGGAGGGCCTACAGATACGCAGTATTTT. Amino acid sequence: CASSSPGLAGGPTDTQYF. This chain links TRBV5-5 with TRBJ2-3; 16 nucleotides align to TRBD2. The V and J ends lost 3 bases and 3 bases, in that order; junction bases with no gene match: 7. CDR3 length equals 18 residues. Per the germline V gene, CDR1 is SGHKS and CDR2 is YYEKEE (reference sequence). Using reference TRBV5-5 and TRBJ2-3 for the parts outside the CDR3, the full variable domain is DAGVTQSPTHLIKTRGQQVTLRCSPISGHKSVSWYQQVLGQGPQFIFQYYEKEERGRGNFPDRFSARQFPNYSSELNVNALLLGDSALYLCASSSPGLAGGPTDTQYFGPGTRLTVL.

This clonotype showed up many times. The gene calls are TRBV20-1 and TRBJ2-6; 9 nucleotides agree with TRBD1. V lost 4 bases, J lost 4 bases, and 11 bases stayed unmatched. The CDR3 totals 17 residues. Germline V gene sequence: CDR1 DFQATT, CDR2 SNEGSKA (reference sequence). The CDR3, as DNA: TGCAGTGCTATTATCACAGGGGGCCGTTCCGGGGCCAACGTCCTGACTTTC. Amino acids: CSAIITGGRSGANVLTF.

This clonotype has at least ten counts. The V call is TRBV15, the J call TRBJ2-7; 7 bases align to TRBD2. V lost 0 bases and J lost 0; bases outside the gene matches: 8. Germline V gene data show CDR1 as LNHNV and CDR2 as YYDKDF (reference sequence). CDR3 length: 17 amino acids. CDR3 sequence reads: CATSRDSSGASSYEQYV. The CDR3, as DNA: TGTGCCACCAGCAGAGATTCGAGCGGGGCTAGCTCCTACGAGCAGTACGTC.

The table lists this clonotype with many counts. The CDR3 region has the DNA TGTGCCAGCAGTGAATACCGGGTGACAAAGAACACCGGGGAGCTGTTTTTT. Amino acid sequence: CASSEYRVTKNTGELFF. The gene calls are TRBV25-1 and TRBJ2-2; D is unclear. Germline loops: CDR1 MGHDK, CDR2 SYGVNS. Trimming removed 0 bases from V and 1 base from J, with 12 bases in between. This CDR3 is 17 amino acids long.

This clonotype ranks as medium-sized. The chain couples TRBV29-1 to TRBJ2-2; TRBD2 matches at 12 bases. This CDR3 has 15 residues. Germline V lookup: CDR1 SQVTM, CDR2 ANQGSEA. Unmatched junction bases numbered 4, after V lost 3 bases and J lost 5 bases. In DNA form, the CDR3 reads TGCAGCGTTGATGGACTAGCGGGATATACCGGGGAGCTGTTTTTT. It yields the protein CSVDGLAGYTGELFF.

In this sample, this clonotype turned up many times. The gene calls are TRBV29-1 and TRBJ2-1, with TRBD2 matching over 14 bases. The length of the CDR3 is 20 residues. Germline-derived CDR1 and CDR2 are SQVTM and ANQGSEA. V dropped 5 bases and J dropped 6; count of bases not matched to a gene: 21. The CDR3 spells CSVSGRHGTSGSVEINEQFF. The CDR3 nucleotides read TGCAGCGTTTCTGGACGGCACGGGACTAGCGGGAGTGTGGAGATCAATGAGCAGTTCTTC.

This clonotype was seen more than once but under ten times. The chain employs TRBV24-1 and TRBJ1-2; a possible D gene is TRBD1 (5 bases). V was shortened by 2 bases and J by 6 bases, with 6 bases between the two germline ends. Germline loops: CDR1 KGHDR, CDR2 SFDVKD. This CDR3 region has 12 residues. The CDR3, as DNA: TGTGCCACCAGTGATTACAGGAATGGCTACACCTTC. Amino acids: CATSDYRNGYTF.

This clonotype has a count of ten or more. This chain connects TRBV20-1 to TRBJ1-5; 8 nucleotides agree with TRBD1. CDR1 DFQATT and CDR2 SNEGSKA come from the germline V gene (reference sequence). The V segment lost 0 bases and the J segment 6 bases; nucleotides outside the gene matches: 7. The CDR3 spans 15 residues. CDR3 loop: CSARDVDRVSQPQHF. The CDR3 nucleotides read TGCAGTGCTAGAGACGTGGACAGGGTATCTCAGCCCCAGCATTTT.

This clonotype was counted ten times or more. The V and J genes are TRBV7-9 and TRBJ1-2, with D possibly being TRBD1 (5 bases). Germline-derived CDR1 and CDR2 are SEHNR and FQNEAQ (reference sequence). V was pared by 4 bases and J by 4 bases, with 10 bases between. The CDR3 runs 13 residues. CDR3 coding DNA: TGTGCCAGCAGCTACGACAGTTTCTATGGCTACACCTTC. Residues: CASSYDSFYGYTF.

As concerns this clonotype: Its ends do not fully match the called genes, so a read error is possible. V gene TRBV20-1 combines with J gene TRBJ2-2, with TRBD1 matching over 9 bases. The germline V gene has CDR1 DFQATT and CDR2 SNEGSKA (reference sequence). This CDR3 region has 15 residues. The CDR3 region has the DNA TGCAGTGCGAGAGAAGGGACAGGGTCCACCGGGGAGCTGTTTTTT. Protein product: CSAREGTGSTGELFF.

This clonotype was detected ten times or more. V usage is TRBV13 and J usage is TRBJ2-1, with D possibly being TRBD1 or TRBD2 (5 bases each). The V gene lost 5 bases and the J gene lost 8 bases, with 19 bases spanning the gap. CDR1 is PRHDT and CDR2 is FYEKMQ in the germline V gene (reference sequence). The CDR3 extends over 15 amino acids. The CDR3 DNA follows: TGTGCCAGCAGCCCGGGACCTCGCGGTCTCGATGAGCAGTTCTTC. Encoded protein: CASSPGPRGLDEQFF. Full variable domain (missing parts from reference TRBV13 and TRBJ2-1): AAGVIQSPRHLIKEKRETATLKCYPIPRHDTVYWYQQGPGQDPQFLISFYEKMQSDKGSIPDRFSAQQFSDYHSELNMSSLELGDSALYFCASSPGPRGLDEQFFGPGTRLTVL.

There are many counts of this clonotype. V gene TRBV28 combines with J gene TRBJ1-5; 10 positions agree with TRBD1. Unmatched junction bases numbered 13, after V lost 5 bases and J lost 0 bases. The V gene's germline CDR1 is MDHEN and CDR2 SYDVKM. The CDR3 sequence is 19 residues long. Here the CDR3 reads CASSPLTGTGDYSNQPQHF. The CDR3 DNA reads as TGTGCCAGCAGTCCTCTAACCGGGACAGGGGACTATAGCAATCAGCCCCAGCATTTT.

This chain connects TRBV3-1 to TRBJ1-1, with D perhaps TRBD1 (6 bases). V lost 4 bases and J 7 bases, leaving 16 bases between the germline ends. CDR3 length: 14 amino acids. The V gene's germline CDR1 is LGHDT and CDR2 YNNKEL (reference sequence). DNA for the CDR3: TGTGCCAGCAGCCCAGTCAGGGGTGAGAGTGAAGCTTTCTTT. This encodes CASSPVRGESEAFF. The whole variable domain, filled in from reference TRBV3-1 and TRBJ1-1, reads DTAVSQTPKYLVTQMGNDKSIKCEQNLGHDTMYWYKQDSKKFLKIMFSYNNKELIINETVPNRFSPKSPDKAHLNLHINSLELGDSAVYFCASSPVRGESEAFFGQGTRLTVV.

This clonotype was counted many times. This chain links TRBV4-3 with TRBJ2-3, with TRBD2 identical over 8 bases. The length of the CDR3 is 15 residues. The germline V gene encodes CDR1 LGHNA and CDR2 YSLEER. Losses at the gene ends were 2 bases for V and 4 bases for J; bases not matched to a gene: 5. The CDR3 spells CASSQIAGLADTQYF. The CDR3 DNA sequence: TGCGCCAGCAGCCAAATAGCGGGATTGGCAGATACGCAGTATTTT.

This clonotype was detected many times. This chain connects TRBV7-9 to TRBJ2-1; 8 nucleotides line up with TRBD2. The V and J ends lost 4 bases and 0 bases, in that order; junction bases with no gene match: 2. Germline values: CDR1 SEHNR, CDR2 FQNEAQ (reference sequence). CDR3 length: 15 residues. Written as DNA, the CDR3 is TGTGCCAGCAGCTCCGGGACTAGCTCCTACAATGAGCAGTTCTTC. This sequence encodes CASSSGTSSYNEQFF.

This rearrangement joins TRBV3-1 to TRBJ2-1, with TRBD2 matching 16 bases. Germline assignment: CDR1 LGHDT and CDR2 YNNKEL (reference sequence). With V trimmed by 4 bases and J by 8 bases, 8 bases remained unmatched. This CDR3 spans 17 amino acids. The CDR3 coding sequence is TGTGCCAGCAGCCTGAGACCCGGGACTAGCGGGGGGGATGAGCAGTTCTTC. Its protein is CASSLRPGTSGGDEQFF.

This clonotype has a count of ten or more. V and J are TRBV7-2 and TRBJ2-1; D is unclear. CDR1 is SGHTA and CDR2 is FQGNSA in the germline V gene. Trimming removed 2 bases at V and 4 bases at J, with 3 bases between. CDR3 length: 12 amino acids. CDR3 sequence reads: CASSLHYNEQFF. The CDR3 DNA reads as TGTGCCAGCAGCTTACATTACAATGAGCAGTTCTTC.

This clonotype was detected many times. This chain uses TRBV20-1 with TRBJ1-2; the D gene is possibly TRBD1 (6 bases). V was pared by 0 bases and J by 13 bases, with 27 bases between. There are 16 residues in the CDR3. CDR1 DFQATT and CDR2 SNEGSKA come from the germline V gene (reference sequence). CDR3 nucleotide sequence: TGCAGTGCTAGAGACTTCGTAGACAGGAGCCTGGGGGGAGGCACCTTC. It is translated as CSARDFVDRSLGGGTF.

At least ten counts were recorded for this clonotype. The chain carries TRBV6-5 and TRBJ2-7, with 10 bases identical to TRBD1. The V gene's germline CDR1 is MNHEY and CDR2 SVGAGI. The CDR3 has 15 amino acids. V lost 5 bases to trimming and J lost 2 bases; unmatched junction nucleotides: 6. DNA for the CDR3: TGTGCCAGCAGTGGGGGACAGGGGAATACCTACGAGCAGTACTTC. It yields the protein CASSGGQGNTYEQYF.

This clonotype was detected many times. Here the CDR3 DNA reads TGTGCCAGCAGCTTAGGGACTAGCGGTACCGGGGAGCTGTTTTTT. This gives the protein CASSLGTSGTGELFF. This chain links TRBV7-6 with TRBJ2-2, with TRBD2 identical over 10 bases. V shed 1 base and J 5 bases; nucleotides not matched to a gene: 1. The CDR3 totals 15 residues. From germline, CDR1 is SGHVS and CDR2 FNYEAQ.

This clonotype is labeled medium-sized. This rearrangement joins TRBV29-1 to TRBJ1-2, with 8 bases that match TRBD1. The CDR3 is 15 amino acids. V gave up 3 bases and J gave up 0 bases; unmatched junction bases: 6. Germline-derived CDR1 and CDR2 are SQVTM and ANQGSEA. The CDR3 is CSVDSGQGPNYGYTF. CDR3 in DNA: TGCAGCGTTGATAGTGGACAGGGACCTAACTATGGCTACACCTTC.

This clonotype was seen repeatedly, ten times or more. This rearrangement joins TRBV12-3 or TRBV12-4 to TRBJ2-1, with TRBD2 matching over 8 bases. V was clipped by 5 bases and J by 2 bases; unmatched bases: 5. The CDR3 has 15 amino acids. CDR3 protein: CASSPREAPYNEQFF. CDR3 nucleotides: TGTGCCAGCAGTCCGCGGGAGGCCCCCTACAATGAGCAGTTCTTC.

This chain links TRBV5-5 with TRBJ1-5; TRBD1 aligns across 8 bases. The germline V gene has CDR1 SGHKS and CDR2 YYEKEE (reference sequence). The length of the CDR3 is 15 residues. The V and J ends lost 3 bases and 0 bases, in that order; junction bases with no gene match: 2. The CDR3 reads CASSWTGFSNQPQHF. DNA of the CDR3: TGTGCCAGCAGCTGGACAGGGTTTAGCAATCAGCCCCAGCATTTT.